The entry below gives a single T cell receptor (beta chain) sequence along with its context. The method was immunoSEQ multiplex PCR; TCRdb's version includes in-frame clones alone and lacks a portion of them. The sample yields about 960,000 clones, 70% to 85% seen once. This entry is derived from a study of shared clonotypes between healthy human individuals. This clonotype originated in a man between 18 and 29 years old in good health. Sequenced input: memory CD4+ T cells sorted from blood. Subset noted: CD45RA-negative fraction.

CDR3 sequence (DNA): TGTGCCAGCTGGGGACAGGAGATCAATGAGCAGTTCTTC. Amino acid sequence: CASWGQEINEQFF. The V gene is TRBV6-1, the J gene TRBJ2-1; 8 bases are a match to TRBD1. Germline CDR1 MNHNS, CDR2 SASEGT. Trimming removed 8 bases from V and 6 bases from J; junction bases left unmatched: 6. This CDR3 is 13 amino acids long.